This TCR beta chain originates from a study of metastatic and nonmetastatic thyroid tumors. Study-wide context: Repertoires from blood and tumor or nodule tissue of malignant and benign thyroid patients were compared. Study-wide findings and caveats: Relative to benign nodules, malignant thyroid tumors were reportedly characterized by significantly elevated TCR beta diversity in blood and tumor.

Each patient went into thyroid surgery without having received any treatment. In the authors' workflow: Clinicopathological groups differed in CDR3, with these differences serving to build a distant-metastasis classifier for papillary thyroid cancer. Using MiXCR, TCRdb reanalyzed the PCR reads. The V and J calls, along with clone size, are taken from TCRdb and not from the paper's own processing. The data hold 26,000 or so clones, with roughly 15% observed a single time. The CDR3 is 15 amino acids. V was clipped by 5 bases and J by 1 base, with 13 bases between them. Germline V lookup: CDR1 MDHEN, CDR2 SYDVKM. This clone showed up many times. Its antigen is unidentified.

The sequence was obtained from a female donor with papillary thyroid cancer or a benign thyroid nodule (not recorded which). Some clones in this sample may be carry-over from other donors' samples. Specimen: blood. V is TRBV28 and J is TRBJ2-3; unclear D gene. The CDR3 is CASSIPTEGTDTQYF. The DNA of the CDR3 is TGTGCCAGCAGTATCCCTACCGAGGGCACAGATACGCAGTATTTT.